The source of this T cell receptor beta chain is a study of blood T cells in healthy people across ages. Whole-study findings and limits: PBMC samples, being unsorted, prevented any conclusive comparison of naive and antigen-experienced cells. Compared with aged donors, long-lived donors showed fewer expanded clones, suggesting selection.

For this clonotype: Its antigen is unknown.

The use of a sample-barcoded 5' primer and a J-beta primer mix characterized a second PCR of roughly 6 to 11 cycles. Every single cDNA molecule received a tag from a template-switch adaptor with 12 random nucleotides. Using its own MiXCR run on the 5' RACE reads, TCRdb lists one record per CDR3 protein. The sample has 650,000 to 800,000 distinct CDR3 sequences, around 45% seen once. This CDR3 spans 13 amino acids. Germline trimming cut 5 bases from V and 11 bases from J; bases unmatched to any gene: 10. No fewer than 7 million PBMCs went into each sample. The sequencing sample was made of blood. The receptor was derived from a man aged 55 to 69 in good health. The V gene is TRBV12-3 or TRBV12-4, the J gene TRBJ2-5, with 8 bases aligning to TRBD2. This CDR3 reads CASSTPAGVRQYF. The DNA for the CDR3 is TGTGCCAGCAGTACCCCAGCGGGGGTCCGGCAGTACTTC.